The 21 T cell receptor beta chains in this list originate from one sample, sequenced in a study of cytomegalovirus exposure and HLA in healthy donors. It was with 60 Vbeta and 13 Jbeta primers that the PCR ran. The method was immunoSEQ multiplex PCR; TCRdb's version includes in-frame clones alone and lacks a portion of them. Its listing shows 100,000 to 150,000 clones. Sequencing was carried out using PBMCs. All receptors come from a middle-aged woman in good health and CMV-seronegative.

The chain joins TRBV6-6 to TRBJ2-7; 10 nucleotides line up with TRBD1. The CDR3 runs to 16 residues. V gave up 4 bases and J gave up 5 bases; unmatched junction bases: 11. CDR1 is MNHNY, CDR2 SVGAGI, per germline (reference sequence). CDR3 loop: CASSWGQGLVNNEQYF. CDR3 nucleotide sequence: TGTGCCAGCAGTTGGGGACAGGGGTTGGTAAACAACGAGCAGTACTTC.

Regarding this clone: Sequence at one end of the junction differs from germline and may be a read error. The rearrangement joins TRBV5-6 to TRBJ1-6; D is uncertain. Per germline, CDR1 SGHDT and CDR2 YYEEEE. The CDR3 totals 15 residues. Here the CDR3 reads CASGLGSPRNSPLHF. The CDR3, as DNA: TGTGCCAGCGGCTTGGGATCTCCGCGCAATTCACCCCTCCACTTT.

The gene calls are TRBV19 and TRBJ2-3; D is undetermined. Trimming took off 5 bases at V and 0 bases at J, with 9 bases between the two ends. The CDR3 consists of 14 residues. Looked up from germline, CDR1 is LNHDA and CDR2 is SQIVND (reference sequence). The CDR3 loop is CASSDLYSTDTQYF. Here the CDR3 DNA reads TGTGCCAGTAGTGATCTCTACAGCACAGATACGCAGTATTTT.

The chain carries TRBV28 and TRBJ1-1; no definite D call. Germline assignment: CDR1 MDHEN and CDR2 SYDVKM. V lost 10 bases and J lost 0, with 6 bases in between. The CDR3 is made up of 11 amino acids. The CDR3 sequence is CATTLNTEAFF. CDR3 nucleotide sequence: TGTGCCACCACACTGAACACTGAAGCTTTCTTT.

This chain joins TRBV19 and TRBJ1-2; D is undetermined. Germline V gives CDR1 LNHDA, CDR2 SQIVND (reference sequence). The CDR3 spans 11 residues. V was pared by 4 bases and J by 8 bases, with 8 bases between. CDR3 in DNA: TGTGCCAGTAGTACAGATAGCGGCTACACCTTC. Protein sequence: CASSTDSGYTF.

The chain joins TRBV18 to TRBJ1-6, with a possible D match to TRBD1 (6 bases). The CDR3 contains 14 residues. The germline gives CDR1 KGHSH, CDR2 LQKENI. Trimming shortened V by 5 bases and J by 7 bases, and 12 bases separated the two germline ends. Here the CDR3 reads CASSSSGHNSPLHF. DNA for the CDR3: TGTGCCAGCTCATCCTCGGGACACAATTCACCCCTCCACTTT.

J is TRBJ1-1 and V is TRBV5-6, with a weak D call TRBD1 (6 bases). In germline, CDR1 is SGHDT, CDR2 YYEEEE. The V gene lost 5 bases and the J gene lost 4 bases, with 18 bases spanning the gap. The CDR3 has 15 amino acids. As DNA, the CDR3 is TGTGCCAGCAGAAGGGGGGGCGGGGAGGGCACTGAAGCTTTCTTT. This translates into CASRRGGGEGTEAFF.

The J gene is TRBJ2-7, the V gene TRBV6-1, with D hard to call. Trimming removed 7 bases from V and 3 bases from J, with 7 bases in between. Germline V gene lookup returns CDR1 MNHNS and CDR2 SASEGT. The CDR3 runs to 11 residues. CDR3 region: CASTRSYEQYF. CDR3 in DNA: TGTGCCAGCACTAGGAGCTACGAGCAGTACTTC.

The chain uses TRBV28 and TRBJ1-2; the match to TRBD1 covers 9 bases. Germline CDR1 is MDHEN and CDR2 is SYDVKM. V was clipped by 3 bases and J by 5 bases; unmatched bases: 10. The CDR3 consists of 16 residues. CDR3: CASSFSGTGQWYGYTF. DNA of the CDR3: TGTGCCAGCAGTTTCTCCGGGACAGGGCAGTGGTATGGCTACACCTTC.

The chain recombines TRBV28 with TRBJ1-2, with D hard to call. The CDR3 is made up of 12 amino acids. V was cut by 7 bases and J by 0 bases, with 6 bases left in between. Germline CDR1 is MDHEN and CDR2 is SYDVKM. The CDR3 is CASTGTNYGYTF. In nucleotides, the CDR3 is TGTGCCAGCACCGGGACTAACTATGGCTACACCTTC.

This sequence joins TRBV7-3 and TRBJ2-7, with D possibly matching TRBD2 (6 bases). V lost 1 base and J lost 2, with 9 bases in between. CDR1 SGHTA and CDR2 FQGTGA come from the germline V gene. The CDR3 is made up of 14 amino acids. This CDR3 reads CASSLNAGTYEQYF. CDR3 nucleotide sequence: TGTGCCAGCAGCTTAAACGCGGGGACCTACGAGCAGTACTTC. Complete variable domain (other parts from reference TRBV7-3 and TRBJ2-7): GAGVSQTPSNKVTEKGKYVELRCDPISGHTALYWYRQSLGQGPEFLIYFQGTGAADDSGLPNDRFFAVRPEGSVSTLKIQRTERGDSAVYLCASSLNAGTYEQYFGPGTRLTVT.

The chain employs TRBV7-8 and TRBJ2-7; D gene uncertain. The germline gives CDR1 SGHVS, CDR2 FQNEAQ. The CDR3 length is 14 residues. V shed 1 base and J shed 2 bases, with 9 bases lying between them. This chain's CDR3 is CASSLGRSTYEQYF. In DNA form, the CDR3 reads TGTGCCAGCAGCTTAGGAAGAAGCACCTACGAGCAGTACTTC.

The rearrangement uses TRBV7-2 and TRBJ1-2, with 8 bases aligning to TRBD1. Per the germline V gene, CDR1 is SGHTA and CDR2 is FQGNSA. V was pared by 5 bases and J by 1 base, with 6 bases of the junction left unmatched. CDR3 length: 15 amino acids. DNA of the CDR3: TGTGCCAGCAGCCGGGACAGGCCCCTTAACTATGGCTACACCTTC. It translates to CASSRDRPLNYGYTF.

The V call is TRBV6-1, the J call TRBJ2-5; possibly TRBD2 for D (6 bases). The CDR3 totals 14 residues. V was clipped by 5 bases and J by 2 bases, with 12 bases between them. CDR1 and CDR2 from the germline V gene are MNHNS and SASEGT. The CDR3 spells CASSFGGVQETQYF. CDR3 DNA: TGTGCCAGCAGTTTCGGGGGAGTACAAGAGACCCAGTACTTC.

The J gene is TRBJ1-6, the V gene TRBV5-8; D call uncertain. CDR3 length: 17 residues. From germline, CDR1 is SGHTS and CDR2 YDEGEE. V was clipped by 1 base and J by 7 bases, with 18 bases between them. The CDR3 region is CASSLPDFDYVNSPLHF. The CDR3 DNA reads TGTGCCAGCAGCTTGCCCGATTTCGACTATGTCAATTCACCCCTCCACTTT. The full variable domain, its missing parts supplied by reference TRBV5-8 and TRBJ1-6, is EAGVTQSPTHLIKTRGQQATLRCSPISGHTSVYWYQQALGLGLQFLLWYDEGEERNRGNFPPRFSGRQFPNYSSELNVNALELEDSALYLCASSLPDFDYVNSPLHFGNGTRLTVT.

The chain employs TRBV4-3 and TRBJ2-5, with TRBD1 identical over 9 bases. The J segment lost 4 bases and the V segment lost 0 bases, leaving 9 bases of the junction unmatched. CDR1 LGHNA and CDR2 YSLEER come from the germline V gene. This CDR3 is built from 17 residues. This CDR3 reads CASSQDWGTGGRETQYF. CDR3 nucleotides: TGCGCCAGCAGCCAAGATTGGGGAACAGGGGGCCGAGAGACCCAGTACTTC.

In DNA, the CDR3 is TGTGCCAGCAGTCTGACAGGGGCGGATCAGCCCCAGCATTTT. As protein: CASSLTGADQPQHF. The chain joins TRBV7-2 to TRBJ1-5, with 8 bases lining up with TRBD1. The germline V gene has CDR1 SGHTA and CDR2 FQGNSA. The junction had 6 bases not matched to a gene; V was cut back by 6 bases and J by 5 bases. The CDR3 runs to 14 residues.

The J gene is TRBJ1-5, the V gene TRBV19, with 7 bases that match TRBD1. Looked up from germline, CDR1 is LNHDA and CDR2 is SQIVND (reference sequence). With 7 bases clipped from V and 5 bases from J, the junction kept 11 bases outside the gene matches. The CDR3 consists of 15 residues. CDR3 DNA sequence: TGTGCCAGTACCCAGCCAGGGGGAAGCTATCAGCCCCAGCATTTT. It translates to CASTQPGGSYQPQHF. Together with reference TRBV19 and TRBJ1-5, the CDR3 gives the full variable domain: DGGITQSPKYLFRKEGQNVTLSCEQNLNHDAMYWYRQDPGQGLRLIYYSQIVNDFQKGDIAEGYSVSREKKESFPLTVTSAQKNPTAFYLCASTQPGGSYQPQHFGDGTRLSIL.

The chain uses TRBV9 and TRBJ1-4, with D perhaps matching TRBD1 (6 bases). The CDR3 contains 17 residues. Germline loops: CDR1 SGDLS, CDR2 YYNGEE. Trimming pared 4 bases from V and 4 bases from J, leaving 20 bases between. The CDR3 nucleotides are TGTGCCAGCAGCTCCCGGGCATTGCTAGGGGGTAATGAAAAACTGTTTTTT. Protein sequence: CASSSRALLGGNEKLFF.

As concerns this clone: Its ends do not fully match the called genes, so a read error is possible. The chain has TRBV7-7 and TRBJ2-5, with 11 positions matching TRBD2. This CDR3 has 14 residues. Germline lookup yields CDR1 SSHAT and CDR2 FNYEAQ (reference sequence). As DNA, the CDR3 is TGTGCTAGCAGCACTACTAGCGGGGGTGAGACCCAGTACTTC. It codes for CASSTTSGGETQYF. Filled out from reference TRBV7-7 and TRBJ2-5, the complete variable domain reads GAGVSQSPRYKVTKRGQDVTLRCDPISSHATLYWYQQALGQGPEFLTYFNYEAQPDKSGLPSDRFSAERPEGSISTLTIQRTEQRDSAMYRCASSTTSGGETQYFGPGTRLLVL.

This chain connects TRBV7-9 to TRBJ1-5; D gene uncertain. The germline V and J ends were trimmed by 5 bases and 3 bases, with 11 bases remaining between them. The CDR3 totals 14 residues. CDR1 and CDR2 from the germline V gene are SEHNR and FQNEAQ (reference sequence). Here the CDR3 reads CASSPPGDNQPQHF. CDR3 DNA sequence: TGTGCCAGCAGCCCCCCCGGGGACAATCAGCCCCAGCATTTT.